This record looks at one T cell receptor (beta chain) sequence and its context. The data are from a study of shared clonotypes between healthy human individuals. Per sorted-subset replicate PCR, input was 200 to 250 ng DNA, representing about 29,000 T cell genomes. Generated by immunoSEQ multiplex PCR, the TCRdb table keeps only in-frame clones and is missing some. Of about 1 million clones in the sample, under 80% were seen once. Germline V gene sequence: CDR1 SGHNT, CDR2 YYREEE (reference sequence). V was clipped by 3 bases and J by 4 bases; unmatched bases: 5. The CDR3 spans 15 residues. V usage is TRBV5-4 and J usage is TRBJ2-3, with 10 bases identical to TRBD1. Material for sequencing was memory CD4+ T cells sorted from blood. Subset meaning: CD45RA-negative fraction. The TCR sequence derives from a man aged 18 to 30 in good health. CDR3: CASSSPGQGPDTQYF. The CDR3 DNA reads TGTGCCAGCAGCTCGCCGGGACAGGGGCCAGATACGCAGTATTTT. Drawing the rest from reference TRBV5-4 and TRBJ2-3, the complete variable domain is ETGVTQSPTHLIKTRGQQVTLRCSSQSGHNTVSWYQQALGQGPQFIFQYYREEENGRGNFPPRFSGLQFPNYSSELNVNALELDDSALYLCASSSPGQGPDTQYFGPGTRLTVL.